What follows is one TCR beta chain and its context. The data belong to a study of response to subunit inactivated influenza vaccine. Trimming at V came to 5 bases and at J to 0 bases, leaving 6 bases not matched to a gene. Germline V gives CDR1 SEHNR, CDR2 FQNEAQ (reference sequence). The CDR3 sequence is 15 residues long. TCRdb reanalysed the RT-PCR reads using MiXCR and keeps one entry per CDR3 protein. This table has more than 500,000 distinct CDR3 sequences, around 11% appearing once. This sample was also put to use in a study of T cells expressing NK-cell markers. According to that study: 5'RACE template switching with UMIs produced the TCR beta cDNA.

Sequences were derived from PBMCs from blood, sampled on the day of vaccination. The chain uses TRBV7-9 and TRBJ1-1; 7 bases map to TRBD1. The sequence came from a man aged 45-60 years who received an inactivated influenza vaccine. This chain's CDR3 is CASSQQGIMNTEAFF. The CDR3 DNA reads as TGTGCCAGCAGCCAACAGGGGATCATGAACACTGAAGCTTTCTTT.